The 12 T cell receptor beta chains below all came from one sample that was sequenced in a study of blood T cell repertoires in COVID-19. Data came from immunoSEQ multiplex PCR; TCRdb stores just in-frame clones and leaves some out. The data contain about 190,000 clones, roughly 78% of them singletons. Sequenced input: peripheral blood. These receptors all stem from a woman aged 80 or over with active or convalescent COVID-19.

This clone was seen a few times. The rearrangement joins TRBV7-3 to TRBJ1-6, with 8 bases aligning to TRBD1. From germline, CDR1 is SGHTA and CDR2 FQGTGA. V lost 4 bases, J lost 9 bases, and 2 bases stayed unmatched. The CDR3 extends over 13 amino acids. The CDR3, as DNA: TGTGCCAGCAGCTACGACAGGGGTTCACCCCTCCACTTT. Translated: CASSYDRGSPLHF.

J is TRBJ1-6 and V is TRBV28, with 12 bases that match TRBD1. V gave up 4 bases and J gave up 7 bases; unmatched junction bases: 5. Germline CDR1 MDHEN, CDR2 SYDVKM. The length of the CDR3 is 16 residues. The CDR3 DNA reads as TGTGCCAGCAGTTCTGGGACAGGGGGCTCGAATTCACCCCTCCACTTT. It translates to CASSSGTGGSNSPLHF.

Here the CDR3 DNA reads TGCAGCGTTGGATTTTGGACAGGTCAGCCCCAGCATTTT. Amino acids: CSVGFWTGQPQHF. This sequence joins TRBV29-1 and TRBJ1-5, with TRBD1 matching over 7 bases. In germline, CDR1 is SQVTM, CDR2 ANQGSEA. The CDR3 totals 13 residues. The V gene end was trimmed by 4 bases and the J gene end by 6 bases; junction bases not matched to a gene: 6.

The rearrangement uses TRBV5-5 and TRBJ1-2; 7 nucleotides line up with TRBD1. The germline gives CDR1 SGHKS, CDR2 YYEKEE (reference sequence). The V gene end was trimmed by 3 bases and the J gene end by 5 bases; junction bases not matched to a gene: 10. The CDR3 consists of 15 residues. CDR3 residues: CASSSTGTEVYGYTF. CDR3 sequence (DNA): TGTGCCAGCAGCTCGACCGGGACAGAAGTTTATGGCTACACCTTC.

V and J are TRBV20-1 and TRBJ2-3; D gene ambiguous. The CDR3 has 11 amino acids. Germline V gene data show CDR1 as DFQATT and CDR2 as SNEGSKA (reference sequence). The CDR3, as DNA: TGCAGCCCGCGTAGCACAGATACGCAGTATTTT. It translates to CSPRSTDTQYF.

V is TRBV2 and J is TRBJ2-6; 9 positions match TRBD1. Looked up from germline, CDR1 is SNHLY and CDR2 is FYNNEI. After removal of 6 bases from V and 0 bases from J, the junction contained 15 bases not matched to a gene. The CDR3 consists of 20 residues. The CDR3 region has the DNA TGTGCCAGCAGCGGTAGTACAGGGGGCGCGGAAAGCTCTGGGGCCAACGTCCTGACTTTC. Translation: CASSGSTGGAESSGANVLTF. Full variable domain (remainder filled in from reference TRBV2 and TRBJ2-6): EPEVTQTPSHQVTQMGQEVILRCVPISNHLYFYWYRQILGQKVEFLVSFYNNEISEKSEIFDDQFSVERPDGSNFTLKIRSTKLEDSAMYFCASSGSTGGAESSGANVLTFGAGSRLTVL.

The gene calls are TRBV4-2 and TRBJ2-2; maybe TRBD1 (5 bases). This CDR3 is 17 amino acids long. Trimming stripped 2 bases from V and 2 bases from J, with 15 bases between. In germline, CDR1 is LGHNA, CDR2 YNFKEQ. CDR3 nucleotide sequence: TGTGCCAGCAGCCAACTAACGAGGACACCCAACACCGGGGAGCTGTTTTTT. It specifies CASSQLTRTPNTGELFF.

The chain employs TRBV11-2 and TRBJ2-1, with 7 bases lining up with TRBD2. This CDR3 has 16 amino acids. V lost 1 base, J lost 0 bases, and 3 bases stayed unmatched. Germline lookup yields CDR1 SGHAT and CDR2 FQNNGV. CDR3 region: CASSLVTSVSYNEQFF. For the CDR3, the DNA is TGTGCCAGCAGCTTAGTTACTAGCGTCTCCTACAATGAGCAGTTCTTC.

The rearrangement uses TRBV4-2 and TRBJ2-3; 8 bases are a match to TRBD2. Trimming at V came to 4 bases and at J to 4 bases, leaving 4 bases not matched to a gene. CDR3 size: 14 residues. Germline V gives CDR1 LGHNA, CDR2 YNFKEQ. Here the CDR3 reads CASSLREGPDTQYF. CDR3 sequence (DNA): TGTGCCAGCAGCCTTCGGGAGGGGCCAGATACGCAGTATTTT.

The rearrangement joins TRBV6-1 to TRBJ2-5; 8 positions agree with TRBD2. The length of the CDR3 is 16 residues. Per germline, CDR1 MNHNS and CDR2 SASEGT. Trimming removed 1 base from V and 5 bases from J; junction bases left unmatched: 9. The CDR3, as DNA: TGTGCCAGCAGTGAAGTATCGGGGGGGAGATGGGAGACCCAGTACTTC. This encodes CASSEVSGGRWETQYF.

The chain employs TRBV7-2 and TRBJ2-7, with D possibly TRBD2 on 5 matching bases. The CDR3 runs to 15 residues. CDR1 and CDR2 (germline): SGHTA, FQGNSA. V lost 1 base to trimming and J lost 0 bases, with 10 bases between them. For the CDR3, the DNA is TGTGCCAGCAGCTTAGGAGGGTCCGTCTCCTACGAGCAGTACTTC. It encodes CASSLGGSVSYEQYF.

This chain connects TRBV6-6 to TRBJ1-2; 8 bases match TRBD1. This CDR3 has 14 residues. The ends lost 5 bases at V and 11 bases at J; junction bases unmatched: 13. Germline lookup yields CDR1 MNHNY and CDR2 SVGAGI (reference sequence). The DNA for the CDR3 is TGTGCCAGCAGTAGGACAGGGCAGCCCCCCGTATACACCTTC. Protein product: CASSRTGQPPVYTF.